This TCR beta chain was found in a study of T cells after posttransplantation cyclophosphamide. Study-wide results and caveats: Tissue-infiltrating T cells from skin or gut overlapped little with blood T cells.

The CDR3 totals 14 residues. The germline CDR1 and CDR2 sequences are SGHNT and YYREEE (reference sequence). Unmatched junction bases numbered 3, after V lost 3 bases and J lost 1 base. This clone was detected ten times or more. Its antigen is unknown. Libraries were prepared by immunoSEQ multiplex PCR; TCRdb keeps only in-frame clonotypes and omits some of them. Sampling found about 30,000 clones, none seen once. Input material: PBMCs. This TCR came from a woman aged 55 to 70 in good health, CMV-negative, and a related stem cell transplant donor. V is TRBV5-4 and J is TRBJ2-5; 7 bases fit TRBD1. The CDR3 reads CASSWGTVQETQYF. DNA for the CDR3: TGTGCCAGCAGCTGGGGGACAGTCCAAGAGACCCAGTACTTC.